This passage covers 19 T cell receptor beta chains from one sample sequenced in a study of blood T cell repertoires in COVID-19. Data came from immunoSEQ multiplex PCR; TCRdb stores just in-frame clones and leaves some out. Among 53,000 or so clones listed, approximately 80% were seen once. The specimen sequenced was peripheral blood. These receptors all come from a human donor in a cohort sampled during active COVID-19.

CDR3 sequence reads: CASSIGRTSWAGELFF. The CDR3 DNA sequence: TGTGCCAGTAGTATAGGCCGGACTAGTTGGGCCGGGGAGCTGTTTTTT. The chain employs TRBV19 and TRBJ2-2, with 7 bases matching TRBD2. Trimming took 1 base from V and 6 from J; bases not matched to a gene: 8. Germline CDR1 and CDR2: LNHDA and SQIVND (reference sequence). This CDR3 spans 16 amino acids.

This chain uses TRBV6-5 with TRBJ2-5, with D perhaps TRBD1 (8 bases). The CDR3 runs to 14 residues. Between the trimmed V and J ends, which lost 10 bases and 1 base, there was a span of 16 bases. CDR1 MNHEY and CDR2 SVGAGI come from the germline V gene. CDR3 bases: TGTGCCACCCGACAGGGGACTATCCAAGAGACCCAGTACTTC. Protein sequence: CATRQGTIQETQYF.

This clone was seen just once. CDR3 sequence reads: CASSASSGGTETQYF. DNA of the CDR3: TGTGCCAGCAGCGCCTCTAGCGGGGGAACAGAGACCCAGTACTTC. The J gene is TRBJ2-5, the V gene TRBV9; 10 bases match TRBD2. The V segment lost 3 bases and the J segment 4 bases; nucleotides outside the gene matches: 6. The germline gives CDR1 SGDLS, CDR2 YYNGEE. The CDR3 length is 15 residues.

The chain carries TRBV7-9 and TRBJ2-2; the D is unclear. Germline CDR1 SEHNR, CDR2 FQNEAQ (reference sequence). With 8 bases removed from V and 1 base from J, the gap between germline ends came to 8 bases. The CDR3 runs to 13 residues. The CDR3 DNA reads as TGTGCCAGCGGTGGGCTGAACACCGGGGAGCTGTTTTTT. It encodes CASGGLNTGELFF.

CDR3 sequence reads: CASSDVGTGVTDTQYF. CDR3 bases: TGTGCCAGCAGCGACGTCGGGACAGGGGTCACAGATACGCAGTATTTT. The chain has TRBV9 and TRBJ2-3, with 10 bases identical to TRBD1. The CDR3 is 16 residues long. Germline CDR1 is SGDLS and CDR2 is YYNGEE. V gave up 3 bases and J gave up 2 bases; unmatched junction bases: 6.

This clone has a handful of counts. The V gene is TRBV6-2 or TRBV6-3, the J gene TRBJ2-1; D call uncertain. The CDR3 consists of 11 residues. Germline assignment: CDR1 MNHEY and CDR2 SVGEGT. Between the trimmed V and J ends, which lost 6 bases and 10 bases, there was a span of 10 bases. The CDR3 is CASSQHREQFF. In DNA form, the CDR3 reads TGTGCCAGCAGCCAGCACAGAGAGCAGTTCTTC.

The V and J genes are TRBV9 and TRBJ2-7; D is ambiguous. The V end lost 0 bases, the J end lost 2 bases, and 9 bases lay between the germline ends. From germline, CDR1 is SGDLS and CDR2 YYNGEE. This CDR3 is 14 amino acids long. The CDR3 spells CASSVEALTYEQYF. The CDR3 DNA follows: TGTGCCAGCAGCGTAGAAGCACTCACCTACGAGCAGTACTTC. Looking up the rest from reference TRBV9 and TRBJ2-7 gives the full variable domain: DSGVTQTPKHLITATGQRVTLRCSPRSGDLSVYWYQQSLDQGLQFLIQYYNGEERAKGNILERFSAQQFPDLHSELNLSSLELGDSALYFCASSVEALTYEQYFGPGTRLTVT.

This CDR3 reads CASSQEGGTGGSPLHF. Written as DNA, the CDR3 is TGCGCCAGCAGCCAAGAAGGAGGGACAGGGGGATCACCCCTCCACTTT. The rearrangement joins TRBV4-1 to TRBJ1-6, with 11 bases that match TRBD1. Germline V lookup: CDR1 MGHRA, CDR2 YSYEKL. The CDR3 has 16 residues. The V segment lost 0 bases and the J segment 10 bases; nucleotides outside the gene matches: 5.

The CDR3 DNA sequence: TGTGCCAGCAGCTCGACAGGGTACGCTGAAGCTTTCTTT. Its protein is CASSSTGYAEAFF. V usage is TRBV7-6 and J usage is TRBJ1-1, with 7 bases identical to TRBD1. This CDR3 comprises 13 residues. Per germline, CDR1 SGHVS and CDR2 FNYEAQ. Losses at the gene ends were 4 bases for V and 6 bases for J; bases not matched to a gene: 5.

The chain uses TRBV3-1 (or the pseudogene TRBV3-2) and TRBJ1-5; TRBD1 is a possible D gene (5 bases). Trimming cost V 0 bases and J 5 bases, with 23 bases left between them. Germline loops: CDR1 LGHDT, CDR2 YNNKEL (reference sequence). This CDR3 comprises 19 residues. CDR3 sequence: CASSQDVGFRGEVDQPQHF. The CDR3 DNA reads TGTGCCAGCAGCCAAGATGTAGGTTTTCGGGGGGAGGTTGATCAGCCCCAGCATTTT.

This clone was picked up one time. The V and J genes are TRBV15 and TRBJ2-6; the D gene is possibly TRBD1 (5 bases). CDR3 length: 17 amino acids. Per germline, CDR1 LNHNV and CDR2 YYDKDF (reference sequence). V was shortened by 0 bases and J by 2 bases, with 11 bases between the two germline ends. DNA for the CDR3: TGTGCCACCAGCAGAGATGGCAGGGTTACTGGGGCCAACGTCCTGACTTTC. Residues: CATSRDGRVTGANVLTF.

This clone has only a few counts. V and J are TRBV19 and TRBJ1-1; possibly TRBD1 for D (6 bases). Germline-derived CDR1 and CDR2 are LNHDA and SQIVND (reference sequence). The CDR3 is 13 amino acids. The V and J ends lost 3 bases and 5 bases respectively, with 10 bases between them. The DNA of the CDR3 is TGTGCCAGTAGTATTCAGGGGCCAACTGAAGCTTTCTTT. Translated: CASSIQGPTEAFF.

This clone was detected only once. The V gene is TRBV5-1, the J gene TRBJ1-2; weak D call: TRBD1 (6 bases). Trimming cost V 4 bases and J 3 bases, with 10 bases left between them. CDR3 length: 13 residues. Looked up from germline, CDR1 is SGHRS and CDR2 is YFSETQ. The DNA of the CDR3 is TGCGCCAGCAGCGGAGGACAGTACTATGGCTACACCTTC. Encoded protein: CASSGGQYYGYTF. The full variable domain, with the rest looked up from reference TRBV5-1 and TRBJ1-2, is KAGVTQTPRYLIKTRGQQVTLSCSPISGHRSVSWYQQTPGQGLQFLFEYFSETQRNKGNFPGRFSGRQFSNSRSEMNVSTLELGDSALYLCASSGGQYYGYTFGSGTRLTVV.

This rearrangement joins TRBV6-5 to TRBJ2-7; D unresolved. The V gene's germline CDR1 is MNHEY and CDR2 SVGAGI. This CDR3 is 14 amino acids long. Trimming removed 0 bases at V and 0 bases at J, with 6 bases between. In nucleotides, the CDR3 is TGTGCCAGCAGTTACTCGCTCGGCTCCTACGAGCAGTACTTC. Its protein product is CASSYSLGSYEQYF.

The chain recombines TRBV2 with TRBJ2-5, with D hard to call. The CDR3 consists of 13 residues. Germline V lookup: CDR1 SNHLY, CDR2 FYNNEI. Between the trimmed V and J ends, which lost 7 bases and 2 bases, there was a span of 11 bases. CDR3 protein: CASKISVQETQYF. CDR3 coding DNA: TGTGCCAGCAAGATTTCGGTACAAGAGACCCAGTACTTC.

The chain uses TRBV27 and TRBJ2-5, with TRBD1 as a possible D gene (6 bases). The ends were cut back, 3 bases at V and 2 bases at J, with 10 bases in the middle. CDR1 is MNHEY and CDR2 is SMNVEV in the germline V gene (reference sequence). The CDR3 covers 14 residues. The CDR3 bases are TGTGCCAGCAGTTTGGGTAGGGGGCAAGAGACCCAGTACTTC. It translates to CASSLGRGQETQYF.

This chain links TRBV9 with TRBJ2-2; D remains ambiguous. Between the trimmed V and J ends, which lost 4 bases and 1 base, there was a span of 8 bases. Per germline, CDR1 SGDLS and CDR2 YYNGEE. The CDR3 has 14 residues. CDR3 in DNA: TGTGCCAGCAGCTTAACGGGGAACACCGGGGAGCTGTTTTTT. Translating it yields CASSLTGNTGELFF. Variable domain in full (rest from reference TRBV9 and TRBJ2-2): DSGVTQTPKHLITATGQRVTLRCSPRSGDLSVYWYQQSLDQGLQFLIQYYNGEERAKGNILERFSAQQFPDLHSELNLSSLELGDSALYFCASSLTGNTGELFFGEGSRLTVL.

The rearrangement uses TRBV2 and TRBJ1-3, with 8 bases that match TRBD1. Trimming cost V 1 base and J 5 bases; bases outside gene matches: 4. This CDR3 is 15 amino acids long. CDR1 is SNHLY and CDR2 is FYNNEI in the germline V gene. CDR3 DNA: TGTGCCAGCAGTGAAGGGGACAGGCCTAGAAACACCATATATTTT. Translation gives CASSEGDRPRNTIYF.

The gene calls are TRBV23-1 and TRBJ1-5, with TRBD1 identical over 8 bases. TRBV23-1 is annotated as an ORF whose role is uncertain. The junction had 8 bases not matched to a gene; V was cut back by 0 bases and J by 7 bases. The CDR3 consists of 16 residues. The CDR3 loop is CASSQSPGGADQPQHF. The CDR3 DNA sequence: TGCGCCAGCAGTCAATCCCCAGGGGGCGCAGACCAGCCCCAGCATTTT.